Listed here are 3 T cell receptor beta chains from one sample, sequenced in a study of spatial heterogeneity in lung cancer. Time point: sample taken at primary tumor resection. Whole RNA obtained from tumor, nontumor lung or frozen PBMC underwent sequencing without sorting. TCRdb ran MiXCR on the 5' RACE reads and lists one entry per CDR3 protein. Of around 12,000 distinct CDR3 sequences listed, more than 15% were seen once; the top ten hold roughly 52%. This specimen consisted of PBMCs, obtained at surgery. Receptor source: a male donor with early-stage non-small cell lung cancer.

V and J are TRBV7-3 and TRBJ2-5, with a tentative D call TRBD1 (6 bases). The V and J ends lost 5 bases and 1 base respectively, with 20 bases between them. The CDR3 has 17 amino acids. Germline CDR1 SGHTA, CDR2 FQGTGA. The CDR3 loop reads CASSGGWTEEAQETQYF. The DNA of the CDR3 is TGTGCCAGCAGCGGCGGCTGGACAGAGGAGGCCCAAGAGACCCAGTACTTC.

This clonotype was recorded at least ten times. This chain connects TRBV3-1 to TRBJ2-3; either TRBD1 or TRBD2 may fit D (5 bases each). The CDR3 consists of 15 residues. The V end was cut by 4 bases, the J end by 0 bases, with 11 bases between. Germline V lookup: CDR1 LGHDT, CDR2 YNNKEL (reference sequence). CDR3 DNA: TGTGCCAGCAGCCGGGACCCGACTAGCACAGATACGCAGTATTTT. Translated: CASSRDPTSTDTQYF.

The table lists this clonotype with many counts. The CDR3 DNA is TGTGCCAGCAGAACCCCCAAGAGCGGGAGGGCCGGAGAGACCCAGTACTTC. Its protein is CASRTPKSGRAGETQYF. The chain recombines TRBV28 with TRBJ2-5; 10 positions match TRBD2. Germline values: CDR1 MDHEN, CDR2 SYDVKM. V lost 6 bases to trimming and J lost 4 bases; unmatched junction nucleotides: 14. The CDR3 sequence is 17 residues long.